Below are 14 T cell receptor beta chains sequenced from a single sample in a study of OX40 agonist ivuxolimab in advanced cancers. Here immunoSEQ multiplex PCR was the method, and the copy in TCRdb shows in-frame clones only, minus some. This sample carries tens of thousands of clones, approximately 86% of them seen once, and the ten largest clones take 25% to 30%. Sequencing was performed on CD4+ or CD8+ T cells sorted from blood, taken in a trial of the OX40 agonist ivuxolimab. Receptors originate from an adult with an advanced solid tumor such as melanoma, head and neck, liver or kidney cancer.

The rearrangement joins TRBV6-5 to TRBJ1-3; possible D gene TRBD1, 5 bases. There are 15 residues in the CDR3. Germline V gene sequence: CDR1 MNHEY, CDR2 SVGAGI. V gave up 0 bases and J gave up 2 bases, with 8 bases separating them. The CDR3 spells CASSYSSGTGNTIYF. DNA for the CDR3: TGTGCCAGCAGTTACTCATCAGGGACTGGAAACACCATATATTTT.

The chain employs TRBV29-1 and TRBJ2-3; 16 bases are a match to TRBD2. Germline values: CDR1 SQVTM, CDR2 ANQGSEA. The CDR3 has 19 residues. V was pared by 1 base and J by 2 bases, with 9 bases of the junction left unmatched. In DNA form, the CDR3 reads TGCAGCGTTGAAGGCCCCGGGACTAGCGGGGGGGCTAACACAGATACGCAGTATTTT. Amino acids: CSVEGPGTSGGANTDTQYF.

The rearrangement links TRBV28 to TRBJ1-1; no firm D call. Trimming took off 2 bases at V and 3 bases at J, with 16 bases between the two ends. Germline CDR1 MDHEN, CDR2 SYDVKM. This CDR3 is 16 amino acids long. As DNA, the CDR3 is TGTGCCAGCAGTTTACCCCTGGGTTTCGGGGACACTGAAGCTTTCTTT. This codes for CASSLPLGFGDTEAFF.

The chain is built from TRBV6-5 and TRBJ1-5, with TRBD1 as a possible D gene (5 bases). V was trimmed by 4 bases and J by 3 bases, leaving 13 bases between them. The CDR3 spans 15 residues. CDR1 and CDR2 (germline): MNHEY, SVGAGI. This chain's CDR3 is CASSFPRVANQPQHF. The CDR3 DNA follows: TGTGCCAGCAGTTTCCCCAGGGTAGCCAATCAGCCCCAGCATTTT.

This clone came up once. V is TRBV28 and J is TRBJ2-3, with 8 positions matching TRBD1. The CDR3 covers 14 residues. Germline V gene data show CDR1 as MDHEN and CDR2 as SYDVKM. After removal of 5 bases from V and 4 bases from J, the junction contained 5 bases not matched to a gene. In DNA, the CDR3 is TGTGCCAGCAGTGCCTCAGGGGGCCCAGATACGCAGTATTTT. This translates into CASSASGGPDTQYF.

The CDR3 here is CASSLPPGGGTGELFF. DNA for the CDR3: TGTGCCAGCAGCTTACCCCCAGGGGGGGGCACCGGGGAGCTGTTTTTT. V usage is TRBV7-6 and J usage is TRBJ2-2, with D perhaps matching TRBD1 or TRBD2 (7 bases each). Germline loops: CDR1 SGHVS, CDR2 FNYEAQ. The CDR3 sequence is 16 residues long. Trimming stripped 2 bases from V and 4 bases from J, with 14 bases between. Full variable domain (remainder filled in from reference TRBV7-6 and TRBJ2-2): GAGVSQSPRYKVTKRGQDVALRCDPISGHVSLYWYRQALGQGPEFLTYFNYEAQQDKSGLPNDRFSAERPEGSISTLTIQRTEQRDSAMYRCASSLPPGGGTGELFFGEGSRLTVL.

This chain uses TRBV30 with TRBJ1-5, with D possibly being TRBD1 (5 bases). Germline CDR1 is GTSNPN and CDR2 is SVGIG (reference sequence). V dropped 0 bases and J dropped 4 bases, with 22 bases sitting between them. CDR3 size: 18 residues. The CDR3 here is CAWSVLLDWDGNNQPQHF. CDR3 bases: TGTGCCTGGAGTGTACTATTAGATTGGGACGGAAATAATCAGCCCCAGCATTTT.

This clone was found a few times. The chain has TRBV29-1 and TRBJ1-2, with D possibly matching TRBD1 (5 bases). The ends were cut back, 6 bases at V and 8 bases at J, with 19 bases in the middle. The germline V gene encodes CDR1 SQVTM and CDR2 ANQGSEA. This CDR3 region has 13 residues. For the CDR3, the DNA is TGCAGCGTGCCAGCCCAGGGTAGGGAAGGCTACACCTTC. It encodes CSVPAQGREGYTF.

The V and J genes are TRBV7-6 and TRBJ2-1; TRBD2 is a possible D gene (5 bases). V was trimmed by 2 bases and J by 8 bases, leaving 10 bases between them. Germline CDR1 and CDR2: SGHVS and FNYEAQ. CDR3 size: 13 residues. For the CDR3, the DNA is TGTGCCAGCAGCTTATTAGCGAGGGATGAGCAGTTCTTC. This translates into CASSLLARDEQFF.

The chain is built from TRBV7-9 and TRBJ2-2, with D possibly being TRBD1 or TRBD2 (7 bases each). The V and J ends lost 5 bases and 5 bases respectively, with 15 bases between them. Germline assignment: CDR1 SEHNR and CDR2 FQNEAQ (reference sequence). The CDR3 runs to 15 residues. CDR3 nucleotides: TGTGCCAGCAGCCCGACAGGGCGGGAGACCGGGGAGCTGTTTTTT. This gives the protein CASSPTGRETGELFF. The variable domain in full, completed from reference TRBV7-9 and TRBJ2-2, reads DTGVSQNPRHKITKRGQNVTFRCDPISEHNRLYWYRQTLGQGPEFLTYFQNEAQLEKSRLLSDRFSAERPKGSFSTLEIQRTEQGDSAMYLCASSPTGRETGELFFGEGSRLTVL.

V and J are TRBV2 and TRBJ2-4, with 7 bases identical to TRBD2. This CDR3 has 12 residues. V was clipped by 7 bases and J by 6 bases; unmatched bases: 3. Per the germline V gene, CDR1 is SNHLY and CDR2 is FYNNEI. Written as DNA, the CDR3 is TGTGCCAGCATCGGCGGGAGAAACATTCAGTACTTC. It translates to CASIGGRNIQYF.

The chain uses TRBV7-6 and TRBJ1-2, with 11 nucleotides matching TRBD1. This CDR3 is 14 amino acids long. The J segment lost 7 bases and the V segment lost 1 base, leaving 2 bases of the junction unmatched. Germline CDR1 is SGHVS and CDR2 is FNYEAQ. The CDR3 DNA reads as TGTGCCAGCAGCTTAGGGACAGGGGGCGTTGGCTACACCTTC. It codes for CASSLGTGGVGYTF. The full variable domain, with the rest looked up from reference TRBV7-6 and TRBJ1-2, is GAGVSQSPRYKVTKRGQDVALRCDPISGHVSLYWYRQALGQGPEFLTYFNYEAQQDKSGLPNDRFSAERPEGSISTLTIQRTEQRDSAMYRCASSLGTGGVGYTFGSGTRLTVV.

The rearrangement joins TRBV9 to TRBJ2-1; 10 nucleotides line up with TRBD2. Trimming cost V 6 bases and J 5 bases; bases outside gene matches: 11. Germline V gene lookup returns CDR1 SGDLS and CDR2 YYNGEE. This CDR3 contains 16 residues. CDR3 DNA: TGTGCCAGCACCCTCGGCCTAGCGGGGGACCACAATGAGCAGTTCTTC. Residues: CASTLGLAGDHNEQFF.

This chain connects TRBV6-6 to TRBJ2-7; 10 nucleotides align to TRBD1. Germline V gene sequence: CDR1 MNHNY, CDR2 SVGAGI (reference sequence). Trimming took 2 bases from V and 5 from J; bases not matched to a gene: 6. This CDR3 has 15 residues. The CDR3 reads CASSYAGTGDDEQYF. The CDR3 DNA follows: TGTGCCAGCAGTTACGCCGGGACAGGGGACGACGAGCAGTACTTC.